Shown below are 29 T cell receptor beta chains from a single sample sequenced in a study of blood T cell repertoires in COVID-19. Assay used: immunoSEQ multiplex PCR; TCRdb lists only in-frame clones, some missing. Here the sample spans 230,000 or so clones, about 91% being singletons. Sequencing used PBMCs or T cells enriched from blood (not recorded which). These TCRs come from a woman aged 40 to 50 with acute COVID-19.

This clone occurred a few times. This sequence joins TRBV19 and TRBJ2-7; D is possibly TRBD1 (5 bases). From germline, CDR1 is LNHDA and CDR2 SQIVND (reference sequence). V was clipped by 2 bases and J by 0 bases, with 11 bases between them. The CDR3 has 15 residues. This CDR3 is CASSIRGISSYEQYV. As DNA, the CDR3 is TGTGCCAGTAGTATAAGGGGCATCAGCTCCTACGAGCAGTACGTC.

This chain links TRBV19 with TRBJ2-7; TRBD1 matches at 8 bases. V trimming: 10 bases; J trimming: 0 bases; junction bases outside the gene matches: 8. The CDR3 runs 14 residues. Germline V gene sequence: CDR1 LNHDA, CDR2 SQIVND (reference sequence). The CDR3 loop is CANKGQATSYEQYV. The CDR3 DNA reads TGTGCCAATAAGGGACAGGCGACCTCCTACGAGCAGTACGTC.

Only a few counts were recorded for this clone. The V and J genes are TRBV5-1 and TRBJ2-3; TRBD2 agrees at 8 bases. The CDR3 runs 17 residues. Germline lookup yields CDR1 SGHRS and CDR2 YFSETQ. The V gene end was trimmed by 0 bases and the J gene end by 3 bases; junction bases not matched to a gene: 9. The CDR3 DNA follows: TGCGCCAGCAGCTTGGGGCACGCTGGCGGGGGGACAGATACGCAGTATTTT. It yields the protein CASSLGHAGGGTDTQYF.

The V and J genes are TRBV9 and TRBJ2-1, with D possibly being TRBD2 (6 bases). CDR1 SGDLS and CDR2 YYNGEE come from the germline V gene. V was pared by 2 bases and J by 5 bases, with 11 bases between. The CDR3 sequence is 14 residues long. The chain's CDR3 is CASSVSSGNNEQFF. The CDR3, as DNA: TGTGCCAGCAGCGTGAGTAGCGGCAACAATGAGCAGTTCTTC.

The CDR3 DNA is TGTGCCAGCAGCTTATCCCGGGGGGTTGAAGCTTTCTTT. It is translated as CASSLSRGVEAFF. The chain employs TRBV7-2 and TRBJ1-1; a weak D match, TRBD1 (5 bases). Germline V CDR1 and CDR2: SGHTA, FQGNSA. The germline V and J ends were trimmed by 2 bases and 7 bases, with 11 bases remaining between them. The CDR3 extends over 13 amino acids.

This chain uses TRBV24-1 with TRBJ2-3; unclear D gene. This CDR3 comprises 13 residues. V was clipped by 4 bases and J by 3 bases, with 7 bases between them. Germline CDR1 reads KGHDR; CDR2 reads SFDVKD. CDR3 nucleotides: TGTGCCACCAGTGACCCAAATACAGATACGCAGTATTTT. Amino acids: CATSDPNTDTQYF.

The chain combines TRBV4-3 with TRBJ1-4, with no clear D. Trimming took 1 base from V and 4 from J, leaving 4 bases between them. The CDR3 has 13 residues. Germline CDR1 reads LGHNA; CDR2 reads YSLEER. Here the CDR3 DNA reads TGCGCCAGCAGCCAAGGCGTTAATGAAAAACTGTTTTTT. Translating gives CASSQGVNEKLFF.

The CDR3 protein is CASRERGLGYEQFF. The CDR3, as DNA: TGTGCCAGCAGGGAAAGGGGCCTGGGCTATGAGCAGTTCTTC. This chain links TRBV3-1 (or the pseudogene TRBV3-2) with TRBJ2-1; perhaps TRBD1 as D (5 bases). V gave up 6 bases and J gave up 8 bases, with 17 bases separating them. This CDR3 is built from 14 residues. CDR1 is LGHDT, CDR2 YNNKEL, per germline (reference sequence).

Points on this clone: A read error may produce the germline difference seen at one junction end. The chain combines TRBV27 with TRBJ1-5; no definite D call. This CDR3 spans 15 amino acids. Germline V gives CDR1 MNHEY, CDR2 SMNVEV (reference sequence). The CDR3 spells CASSLSIEPYQPQHF. CDR3 nucleotides: TGTGCCAGCAGTCTATCGATTGAGCCGTATCAGCCCCAGCATTTT.

This rearrangement joins TRBV19 to TRBJ2-2, with D tentatively TRBD1 (6 bases). The germline gives CDR1 LNHDA, CDR2 SQIVND (reference sequence). CDR3 length: 14 residues. V dropped 6 bases and J dropped 7 bases, with 15 bases sitting between them. CDR3 region: CASRSRGRNGELFF. In DNA, the CDR3 is TGTGCCAGTAGGTCCAGGGGTCGTAACGGGGAGCTGTTTTTT. The full variable domain, with the rest looked up from reference TRBV19 and TRBJ2-2, is DGGITQSPKYLFRKEGQNVTLSCEQNLNHDAMYWYRQDPGQGLRLIYYSQIVNDFQKGDIAEGYSVSREKKESFPLTVTSAQKNPTAFYLCASRSRGRNGELFFGEGSRLTVL.

J is TRBJ1-5 and V is TRBV27, with a tentative D call TRBD1 (5 bases). The V end lost 7 bases, the J end lost 7 bases, and 20 bases lay between the germline ends. Germline loops: CDR1 MNHEY, CDR2 SMNVEV (reference sequence). The CDR3 consists of 15 residues. CDR3 coding DNA: TGTGCCAGCACCCTCTCCATGGGAAGGGGACAGCCCCAGCATTTT. The encoded protein is CASTLSMGRGQPQHF.

The chain uses TRBV29-1 and TRBJ2-1; D may be TRBD2 (5 bases). This CDR3 spans 12 amino acids. Trimming cost V 7 bases and J 10 bases, with 17 bases left between them. The germline gives CDR1 SQVTM, CDR2 ANQGSEA. The CDR3 DNA sequence: TGCAGCGCCTCCTCCGGGGTTGCAGAGCAGTTCTTC. Translating gives CSASSGVAEQFF.

CDR3 region: CASSYSRPGQGEAFF. The CDR3 coding sequence is TGTGCCAGCAGTTACTCGAGGCCGGGACAGGGGGAAGCTTTCTTT. The genes are TRBV6-5 and TRBJ1-1; 10 bases are shared with TRBD1. Germline loops: CDR1 MNHEY, CDR2 SVGAGI. Losses at the gene ends were 0 bases for V and 8 bases for J; bases not matched to a gene: 6. The CDR3 extends over 15 amino acids.

This rearrangement joins TRBV15 to TRBJ1-1; D not resolved. Germline V CDR1 and CDR2: LNHNV, YYDKDF (reference sequence). V gave up 0 bases and J gave up 1 base, with 9 bases separating them. The CDR3 runs 15 residues. The chain's CDR3 is CATSRDRRSNTEAFF. CDR3 bases: TGTGCCACCAGCAGAGATCGCCGGTCGAACACTGAAGCTTTCTTT.

DNA for the CDR3: TGTGCCAGCAGTGAAGGCCAAACCGACAGGGGCACAGATACGCAGTATTTT. This sequence encodes CASSEGQTDRGTDTQYF. This sequence joins TRBV2 and TRBJ2-3, with 7 bases identical to TRBD1. Trimming at V came to 1 base and at J to 1 base, leaving 8 bases not matched to a gene. CDR1 SNHLY and CDR2 FYNNEI come from the germline V gene. The CDR3 length is 17 residues.

The chain joins TRBV4-1 to TRBJ2-6; maybe TRBD1 (6 bases). This CDR3 spans 15 amino acids. The V gene's germline CDR1 is MGHRA and CDR2 YSYEKL. V was clipped by 4 bases and J by 2 bases, with 9 bases between them. CDR3 nucleotides: TGCGCCAGCAGCCCTCGGGACACTGGGGCCAACGTCCTGACTTTC. It is translated as CASSPRDTGANVLTF.

V gene TRBV27 combines with J gene TRBJ1-2; 7 positions match TRBD1. V shed 0 bases and J 5 bases; nucleotides not matched to a gene: 9. The CDR3 sequence is 16 residues long. Germline CDR1 reads MNHEY; CDR2 reads SMNVEV (reference sequence). CDR3 in DNA: TGTGCCAGCAGTTTATCTACAGGGGCTTTAGGGTATGGCTACACCTTC. Its translation: CASSLSTGALGYGYTF.

The chain employs TRBV5-8 and TRBJ1-2; possibly TRBD1 for D (5 bases). Looked up from germline, CDR1 is SGHTS and CDR2 is YDEGEE. The CDR3 spans 14 residues. With 3 bases removed from V and 0 bases from J, the gap between germline ends came to 9 bases. CDR3 in amino acids: CASSWGLANYGYTF. In nucleotides, the CDR3 is TGTGCCAGCAGCTGGGGCCTAGCTAACTATGGCTACACCTTC.

This clone showed up just once. The chain couples TRBV15 to TRBJ1-1; 7 bases match TRBD1. The CDR3 sequence is 15 residues long. The germline V gene has CDR1 LNHNV and CDR2 YYDKDF (reference sequence). Losses at the gene ends were 0 bases for V and 1 base for J; bases not matched to a gene: 2. CDR3 nucleotides: TGTGCCACCAGCAGAGAGACAGGGACGAACACTGAAGCTTTCTTT. It codes for CATSRETGTNTEAFF.

This clone has a handful of counts. The genes are TRBV29-1 and TRBJ1-4; D might be TRBD1 (6 bases). Trimming cost V 4 bases and J 5 bases, with 11 bases left between them. Germline values: CDR1 SQVTM, CDR2 ANQGSEA. CDR3 length: 13 residues. In DNA form, the CDR3 reads TGCAGCGTTGTAGGGCAGGGGAATGAAAAACTGTTTTTT. Amino acid sequence: CSVVGQGNEKLFF.

This rearrangement joins TRBV5-4 to TRBJ1-2; 8 positions agree with TRBD1. CDR3 size: 15 residues. The V and J ends lost 3 bases and 4 bases, in that order; junction bases with no gene match: 8. Germline V gene data show CDR1 as SGHNT and CDR2 as YYREEE (reference sequence). CDR3: CASSSKTGAAYGYTF. CDR3 coding DNA: TGTGCCAGCAGCTCAAAGACAGGGGCGGCCTATGGCTACACCTTC.

J is TRBJ1-5 and V is TRBV11-2; D is possibly TRBD1 (6 bases). In germline, CDR1 is SGHAT, CDR2 FQNNGV. V gave up 1 base and J gave up 6 bases, with 13 bases separating them. The length of the CDR3 is 15 residues. Here the CDR3 DNA reads TGTGCCAGCAGCTTAGGGGATAGGGGGAGTCAGCCCCAGCATTTT. This codes for CASSLGDRGSQPQHF. Full variable domain (outside the CDR3, taken from reference TRBV11-2 and TRBJ1-5): EAGVAQSPRYKIIEKRQSVAFWCNPISGHATLYWYQQILGQGPKLLIQFQNNGVVDDSQLPKDRFSAERLKGVDSTLKIQPAKLEDSAVYLCASSLGDRGSQPQHFGDGTRLSIL.

This clone was seen just once. The chain recombines TRBV10-1 with TRBJ1-2; TRBD1 is a possible D gene (5 bases). Trimming shortened V by 4 bases and J by 7 bases, and 10 bases separated the two germline ends. This CDR3 contains 12 residues. Germline CDR1 WNHNN, CDR2 SYGVQD (reference sequence). The CDR3 region is CASSVTATGYTF. The CDR3 DNA is TGCGCCAGCAGTGTGACAGCGACTGGCTACACCTTC.

The genes are TRBV5-1 and TRBJ1-3, with no clear D. Germline assignment: CDR1 SGHRS and CDR2 YFSETQ. The V and J ends lost 0 bases and 4 bases respectively, with 14 bases between them. The CDR3 loop spans 16 amino acids. CDR3 protein: CASSLGLQSLGNTIYF. Written as DNA, the CDR3 is TGCGCCAGCAGCTTGGGTTTACAGTCGCTGGGAAACACCATATATTTT. The full variable domain, rest sourced from reference TRBV5-1 and TRBJ1-3, is KAGVTQTPRYLIKTRGQQVTLSCSPISGHRSVSWYQQTPGQGLQFLFEYFSETQRNKGNFPGRFSGRQFSNSRSEMNVSTLELGDSALYLCASSLGLQSLGNTIYFGEGSWLTVV.

The chain has TRBV19 and TRBJ1-1; D is unclear. The V and J ends lost 3 bases and 3 bases respectively, with 8 bases between them. Germline loops: CDR1 LNHDA, CDR2 SQIVND (reference sequence). The CDR3 extends over 13 amino acids. The CDR3 region has the DNA TGTGCCAGTAGTATTCGGGGTTACACTGAAGCTTTCTTT. As protein: CASSIRGYTEAFF.

Only one count was recorded for this clone. The V and J genes are TRBV9 and TRBJ2-5, with 9 bases aligning to TRBD1. The CDR3 sequence is 15 residues long. V trimming: 4 bases; J trimming: 3 bases; junction bases outside the gene matches: 7. Germline lookup yields CDR1 SGDLS and CDR2 YYNGEE. The CDR3 loop is CASSLHWDREETQYF. The CDR3 nucleotides are TGTGCCAGCAGCCTTCATTGGGACAGGGAAGAGACCCAGTACTTC.

V and J are TRBV24-1 and TRBJ2-1, with 9 bases that match TRBD2. The CDR3 is made up of 17 amino acids. Germline V gene sequence: CDR1 KGHDR, CDR2 SFDVKD. The J segment lost 6 bases and the V segment lost 3 bases, leaving 11 bases of the junction unmatched. The CDR3 DNA is TGTGCCACCAGTGATACAAGCGGGAGGCCCGAAGGCAATGAGCAGTTCTTC. Amino acid sequence: CATSDTSGRPEGNEQFF.

The V gene is TRBV5-6, the J gene TRBJ2-5; D unclear. The CDR3 is 12 residues long. Trimming took 0 bases from V and 5 from J, leaving 5 bases between them. Germline V CDR1 and CDR2: SGHDT, YYEEEE. The CDR3 reads CASSLALETQYF. The CDR3 coding sequence is TGTGCCAGCAGCTTGGCCTTGGAGACCCAGTACTTC.

V is TRBV4-3 and J is TRBJ1-6, with D perhaps matching TRBD1 (6 bases). Trimming shortened V by 4 bases and J by 7 bases, and 11 bases separated the two germline ends. The CDR3 sequence is 14 residues long. The V gene's germline CDR1 is LGHNA and CDR2 YSLEER. As DNA, the CDR3 is TGCGCCAGCAGCCTCCGGGACACCAATTCACCCCTCCACTTT. Encoded protein: CASSLRDTNSPLHF.